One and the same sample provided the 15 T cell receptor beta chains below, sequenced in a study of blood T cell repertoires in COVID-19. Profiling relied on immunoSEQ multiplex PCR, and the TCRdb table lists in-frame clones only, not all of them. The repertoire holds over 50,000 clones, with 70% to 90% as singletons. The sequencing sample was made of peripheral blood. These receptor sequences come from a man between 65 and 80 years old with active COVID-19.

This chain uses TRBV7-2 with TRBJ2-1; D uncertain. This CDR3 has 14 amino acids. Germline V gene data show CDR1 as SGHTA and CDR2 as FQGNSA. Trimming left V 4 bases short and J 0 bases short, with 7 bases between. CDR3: CASSSDTSYNEQFF. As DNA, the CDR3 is TGTGCCAGCAGCTCTGACACCTCCTACAATGAGCAGTTCTTC.

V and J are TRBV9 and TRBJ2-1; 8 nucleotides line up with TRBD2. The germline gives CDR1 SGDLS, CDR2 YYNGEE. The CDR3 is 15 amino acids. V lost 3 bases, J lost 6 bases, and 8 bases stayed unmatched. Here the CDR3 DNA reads TGTGCCAGCAGCGGCGGGCGGGGGGTTATCAATGAGCAGTTCTTC. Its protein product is CASSGGRGVINEQFF.

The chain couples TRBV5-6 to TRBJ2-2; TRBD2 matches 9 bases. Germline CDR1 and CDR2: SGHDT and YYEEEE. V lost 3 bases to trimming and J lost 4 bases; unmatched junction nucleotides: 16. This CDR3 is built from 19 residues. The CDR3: CASSSLAGNSLSRTGELFF. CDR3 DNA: TGTGCCAGCAGCTCCCTAGCGGGGAATTCTTTATCACGCACCGGGGAGCTGTTTTTT.

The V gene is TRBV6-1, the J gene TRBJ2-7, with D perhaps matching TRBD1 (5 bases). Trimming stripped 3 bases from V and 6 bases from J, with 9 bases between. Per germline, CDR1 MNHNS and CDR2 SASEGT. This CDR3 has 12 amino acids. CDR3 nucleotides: TGTGCCAGCAGTGAGTGGGGCGGCGAGCAGTACTTC. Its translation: CASSEWGGEQYF.

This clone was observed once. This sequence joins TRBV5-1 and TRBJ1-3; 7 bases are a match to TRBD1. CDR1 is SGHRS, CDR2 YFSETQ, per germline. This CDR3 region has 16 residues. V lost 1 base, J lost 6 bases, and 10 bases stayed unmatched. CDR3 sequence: CASSLSLTGVANTIYF. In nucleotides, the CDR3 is TGCGCCAGCAGCTTGAGTTTAACAGGGGTTGCAAACACCATATATTTT.

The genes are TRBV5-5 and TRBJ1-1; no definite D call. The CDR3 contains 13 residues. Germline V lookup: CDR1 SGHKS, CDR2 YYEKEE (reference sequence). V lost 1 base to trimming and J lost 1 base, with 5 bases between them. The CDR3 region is CASSLLANTEAFF. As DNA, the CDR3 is TGTGCCAGCAGCTTGTTAGCGAACACTGAAGCTTTCTTT. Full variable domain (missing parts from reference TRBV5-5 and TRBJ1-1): DAGVTQSPTHLIKTRGQQVTLRCSPISGHKSVSWYQQVLGQGPQFIFQYYEKEERGRGNFPDRFSARQFPNYSSELNVNALLLGDSALYLCASSLLANTEAFFGQGTRLTVV.

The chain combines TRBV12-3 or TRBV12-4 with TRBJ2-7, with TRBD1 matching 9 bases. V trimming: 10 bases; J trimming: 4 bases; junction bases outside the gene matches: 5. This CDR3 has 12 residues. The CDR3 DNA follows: TGTGCCACCGGACAGGGGATATACGAGCAGTACTTC. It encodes CATGQGIYEQYF.

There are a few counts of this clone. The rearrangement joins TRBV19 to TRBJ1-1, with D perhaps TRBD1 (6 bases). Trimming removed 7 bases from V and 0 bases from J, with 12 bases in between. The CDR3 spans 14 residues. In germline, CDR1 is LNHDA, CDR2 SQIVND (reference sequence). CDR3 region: CASMVDRVNTEAFF. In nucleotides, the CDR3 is TGTGCCAGTATGGTGGACAGAGTGAACACTGAAGCTTTCTTT.

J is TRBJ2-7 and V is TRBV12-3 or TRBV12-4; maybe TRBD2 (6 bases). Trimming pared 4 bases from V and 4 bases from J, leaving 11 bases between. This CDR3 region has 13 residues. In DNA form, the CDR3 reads TGTGCCAGCAGTTGGGGGGAGGCATACGAGCAGTACTTC. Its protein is CASSWGEAYEQYF.

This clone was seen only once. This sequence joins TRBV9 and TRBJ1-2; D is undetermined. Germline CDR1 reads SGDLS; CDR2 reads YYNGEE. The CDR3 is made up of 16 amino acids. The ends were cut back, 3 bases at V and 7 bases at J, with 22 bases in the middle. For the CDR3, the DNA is TGTGCCAGCAGCGCCCTCACGGCGTCGGGGTCGGCTGGCTACACCTTC. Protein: CASSALTASGSAGYTF.

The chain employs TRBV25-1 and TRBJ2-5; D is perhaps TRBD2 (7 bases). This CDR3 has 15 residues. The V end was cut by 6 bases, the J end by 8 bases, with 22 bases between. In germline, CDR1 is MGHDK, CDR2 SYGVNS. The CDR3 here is CASRPGGRGRDTQYF. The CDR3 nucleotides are TGTGCCAGCAGGCCCGGGGGGCGGGGAAGAGATACCCAGTACTTC.

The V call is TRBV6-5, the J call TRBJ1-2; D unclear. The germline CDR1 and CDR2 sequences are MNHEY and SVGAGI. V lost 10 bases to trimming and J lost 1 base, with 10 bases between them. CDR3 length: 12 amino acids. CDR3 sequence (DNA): TGTGCCAATAAACGGGGTAACTATGGCTACACCTTC. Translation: CANKRGNYGYTF.

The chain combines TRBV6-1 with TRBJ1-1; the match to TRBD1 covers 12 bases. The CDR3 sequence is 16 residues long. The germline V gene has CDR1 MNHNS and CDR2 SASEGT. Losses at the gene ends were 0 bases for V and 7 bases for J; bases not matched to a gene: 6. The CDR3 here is CASSEAYRDRGREAFF. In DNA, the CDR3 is TGTGCCAGCAGTGAAGCCTACCGGGACAGGGGGCGTGAAGCTTTCTTT.

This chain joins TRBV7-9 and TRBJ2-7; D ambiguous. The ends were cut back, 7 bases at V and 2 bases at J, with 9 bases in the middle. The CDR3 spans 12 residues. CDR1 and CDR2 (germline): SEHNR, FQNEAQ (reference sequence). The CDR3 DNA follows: TGTGCCAGCAAAGGCGGAACCTACGAGCAGTACTTC. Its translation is CASKGGTYEQYF.

The CDR3 loop reads CASSLGPLPIYGYTF. The CDR3 coding sequence is TGTGCCAGCAGCTTGGGGCCTCTTCCAATCTATGGCTACACCTTC. V usage is TRBV5-4 and J usage is TRBJ1-2; D unresolved. The germline CDR1 and CDR2 sequences are SGHNT and YYREEE (reference sequence). Trimming removed 0 bases at V and 4 bases at J, with 13 bases between. CDR3 length: 15 amino acids. Full variable domain (rest looked up from reference TRBV5-4 and TRBJ1-2): ETGVTQSPTHLIKTRGQQVTLRCSSQSGHNTVSWYQQALGQGPQFIFQYYREEENGRGNFPPRFSGLQFPNYSSELNVNALELDDSALYLCASSLGPLPIYGYTFGSGTRLTVV.